Presented here are 20 T cell receptor beta chains from one specimen sequenced in a study of blood T cell repertoires in COVID-19 (dated by TCRdb to the early 2020s). Libraries were made using the immunoSEQ multiplex PCR assay. The immuneACCESS repertoire file appears here via TCRdb, limited to in-frame rearrangements. These files lack a portion of the clones; in checked studies, under half of the deficit traces to unresolved V genes, and the cause of the others is not known. The sample table shows roughly 100,000 clones, and about 85% are seen once. The ten most abundant clones make up around 2% of the sample. Input material: peripheral blood. Source of these receptors: a man aged 45 to 65 with active COVID-19.

The chain links TRBV27 to TRBJ2-5; no definite D call. Germline V gives CDR1 MNHEY, CDR2 SMNVEV (reference sequence). Trimming pared 6 bases from V and 1 base from J, leaving 12 bases between. The CDR3 totals 14 residues. Here the CDR3 reads CASSPRDFQETQYF. As DNA, the CDR3 is TGTGCCAGCAGCCCACGTGACTTCCAAGAGACCCAGTACTTC.

V gene TRBV6-1 combines with J gene TRBJ2-7, with 10 bases lining up with TRBD1. Germline V gene sequence: CDR1 MNHNS, CDR2 SASEGT. CDR3 length: 16 residues. The V gene end was trimmed by 0 bases and the J gene end by 6 bases; junction bases not matched to a gene: 8. CDR3 sequence reads: CASSEAIGTGVGEQYF. Written as DNA, the CDR3 is TGTGCCAGCAGTGAAGCGATTGGGACAGGGGTCGGCGAGCAGTACTTC.

This clone was recorded once. The chain carries TRBV7-8 and TRBJ2-1; 9 bases match TRBD2. Germline V gene data show CDR1 as SGHVS and CDR2 as FQNEAQ. V dropped 5 bases and J dropped 8; count of bases not matched to a gene: 16. The CDR3 spans 17 residues. The chain's CDR3 is CASSPPEGRGGKDEQFF. As DNA, the CDR3 is TGTGCCAGCAGCCCCCCCGAGGGGCGGGGGGGCAAGGATGAGCAGTTCTTC.

V is TRBV7-2 and J is TRBJ1-4; D not certain. CDR1 is SGHTA, CDR2 FQGNSA, per germline. The CDR3 is 14 residues long. The V and J ends lost 1 base and 2 bases respectively, with 5 bases between them. The CDR3 is CASSLDITNEKLFF. The CDR3 DNA reads TGTGCCAGCAGCTTAGATATTACTAATGAAAAACTGTTTTTT.

The chain is built from TRBV4-2 and TRBJ1-3; D possibly corresponds to TRBD1 (6 bases). The CDR3 is made up of 18 amino acids. Germline V gene lookup returns CDR1 LGHNA and CDR2 YNFKEQ. V dropped 4 bases and J dropped 0 bases, with 19 bases sitting between them. The CDR3 loop is CASSPTLTGHRSGNTIYF. CDR3 nucleotide sequence: TGTGCCAGCAGCCCCACACTAACGGGACACCGCTCTGGAAACACCATATATTTT.

The J gene is TRBJ1-5, the V gene TRBV7-2; D remains ambiguous. The CDR3 is 16 amino acids. CDR1 is SGHTA and CDR2 is FQGNSA in the germline V gene. V shed 1 base and J shed 3 bases, with 13 bases lying between them. The CDR3 spells CASSLVSGGNNQPQHF. Written as DNA, the CDR3 is TGTGCCAGCAGCTTAGTCAGTGGAGGGAACAATCAGCCCCAGCATTTT.

This chain uses TRBV9 with TRBJ2-1, with 7 bases aligning to TRBD2. Germline V lookup: CDR1 SGDLS, CDR2 YYNGEE. J gave up 0 bases and V 8 bases, and 8 bases lay outside the gene matches. This CDR3 contains 15 residues. The CDR3 region is CASALGGVSYNEQFF. The CDR3 DNA sequence: TGTGCCAGTGCCTTGGGGGGGGTCTCCTACAATGAGCAGTTCTTC.

This chain connects TRBV6-5 to TRBJ1-1; tentative D call: TRBD1 (6 bases). The CDR3 has 14 amino acids. CDR1 MNHEY and CDR2 SVGAGI come from the germline V gene. V was trimmed by 10 bases and J by 3 bases, leaving 18 bases between them. In nucleotides, the CDR3 is TGTGCCACCCAACCAGGGGCAAAGGACACTGAAGCTTTCTTT. Translation: CATQPGAKDTEAFF.

The chain employs TRBV19 and TRBJ1-5, with D uncertain. Trimming cost V 6 bases and J 15 bases, with 15 bases left between them. The germline CDR1 and CDR2 sequences are LNHDA and SQIVND (reference sequence). This CDR3 is 11 amino acids long. For the CDR3, the DNA is TGTGCCAGTAGCCGGACTGCCGTAATGCATTTT. It is translated as CASSRTAVMHF. The full variable domain, completed using reference TRBV19 and TRBJ1-5, is DGGITQSPKYLFRKEGQNVTLSCEQNLNHDAMYWYRQDPGQGLRLIYYSQIVNDFQKGDIAEGYSVSREKKESFPLTVTSAQKNPTAFYLCASSRTAVMHFGDGTRLSIL.

This clone was recorded a few times. The rearrangement links TRBV5-1 to TRBJ1-3; D is possibly TRBD1 (5 bases). V lost 3 bases and J lost 0, with 16 bases in between. CDR3 length equals 17 residues. The germline V gene has CDR1 SGHRS and CDR2 YFSETQ. The CDR3 DNA follows: TGCGCCAGCAGCTCGGGGGATCTAGGGAACTCTGGAAACACCATATATTTT. This sequence encodes CASSSGDLGNSGNTIYF.

This clone has a handful of counts. The rearrangement uses TRBV18 and TRBJ2-7; maybe TRBD2 (7 bases). The V end lost 2 bases, the J end lost 9 bases, and 23 bases lay between the germline ends. Per the germline V gene, CDR1 is KGHSH and CDR2 is LQKENI. This CDR3 has 16 residues. This CDR3 reads CASSPRTIAAGEGQYF. CDR3 coding DNA: TGTGCCAGCTCACCAAGAACGATAGCGGCAGGGGAGGGGCAGTACTTC.

The gene calls are TRBV6-2 or TRBV6-3 and TRBJ1-2, with TRBD1 as a possible D gene (6 bases). The germline CDR1 and CDR2 sequences are MNHEY and SVGEGT. V was clipped by 2 bases and J by 6 bases, with 10 bases between them. The CDR3 runs 13 residues. CDR3 loop: CASSYGQIDGYTF. For the CDR3, the DNA is TGTGCCAGCAGTTACGGACAGATTGATGGCTACACCTTC.

The genes are TRBV7-7 and TRBJ2-5; 9 bases align to TRBD2. CDR3 length equals 15 residues. Unmatched junction bases numbered 1, after V lost 1 base and J lost 1 base. Germline assignment: CDR1 SSHAT and CDR2 FNYEAQ (reference sequence). CDR3 bases: TGTGCCAGCAGCTTAGGCGGGGGGGCCCAAGAGACCCAGTACTTC. Protein sequence: CASSLGGGAQETQYF. The whole variable domain, remainder taken from reference TRBV7-7 and TRBJ2-5, is GAGVSQSPRYKVTKRGQDVTLRCDPISSHATLYWYQQALGQGPEFLTYFNYEAQPDKSGLPSDRFSAERPEGSISTLTIQRTEQRDSAMYRCASSLGGGAQETQYFGPGTRLLVL.

The chain employs TRBV5-5 and TRBJ2-5, with TRBD1 matching 9 bases. V lost 4 bases and J lost 4; bases outside the gene matches: 5. The CDR3 sequence is 14 residues long. Germline CDR1 reads SGHKS; CDR2 reads YYEKEE (reference sequence). CDR3 sequence (DNA): TGTGCCAGCAGCGTACAGGGGGCCCGAGAGACCCAGTACTTC. Its translation: CASSVQGARETQYF.

In its sample, this clone was seen a few times. This rearrangement joins TRBV7-3 to TRBJ2-3; 8 bases are shared with TRBD2. This CDR3 contains 15 residues. J gave up 3 bases and V 2 bases, and 4 bases lay outside the gene matches. CDR1 and CDR2 from the germline V gene are SGHTA and FQGTGA. The CDR3 protein is CASSLGSGATDTQYF. CDR3 sequence (DNA): TGTGCCAGCAGCTTAGGTAGCGGGGCGACAGATACGCAGTATTTT.

V is TRBV15 and J is TRBJ2-3; D may be TRBD2 (5 bases). The CDR3 length is 15 residues. The V end lost 5 bases, the J end lost 2 bases, and 14 bases lay between the germline ends. In germline, CDR1 is LNHNV, CDR2 YYDKDF (reference sequence). The CDR3 reads CATSPRGVNTDTQYF. The CDR3 DNA reads as TGTGCCACCAGCCCCCGGGGAGTCAACACAGATACGCAGTATTTT.

The chain carries TRBV7-8 and TRBJ2-5; 15 nucleotides match TRBD2. Trimming cost V 3 bases and J 2 bases; bases outside gene matches: 1. The CDR3 length is 16 residues. Germline CDR1 SGHVS, CDR2 FQNEAQ. CDR3: CASSLGLAGGQETQYF. The CDR3 DNA reads as TGTGCCAGCAGCTTGGGACTAGCGGGGGGACAAGAGACCCAGTACTTC.

The CDR3 region has the DNA TGCGCCAGCAGTGAGTCGCGGGGGACGCAGTATTTT. Translating gives CASSESRGTQYF. The chain recombines TRBV10-2 with TRBJ2-3, with 7 bases that match TRBD2. Germline trimming cut 0 bases from V and 9 bases from J; bases unmatched to any gene: 0. Germline CDR1 WSHSY, CDR2 SAAADI. The CDR3 consists of 12 residues.

The chain combines TRBV5-6 with TRBJ2-7, with D unclear. The V gene lost 7 bases and the J gene lost 1 base, with 12 bases spanning the gap. Germline assignment: CDR1 SGHDT and CDR2 YYEEEE. The CDR3 sequence is 13 residues long. CDR3 amino acids: CASLNRRSYEQYF. CDR3 bases: TGTGCCAGCTTAAACCGCCGGTCCTACGAGCAGTACTTC.

The chain employs TRBV5-8 and TRBJ2-3; D perhaps matches TRBD2 (6 bases). Deletions cut 4 bases from V and 5 bases from J, with 17 bases between. The CDR3 is 15 amino acids. Germline values: CDR1 SGHTS, CDR2 YDEGEE. CDR3 nucleotides: TGTGCCAGCAGCCCGCTCGGCGGGGAGGTAGATACGCAGTATTTT. As protein: CASSPLGGEVDTQYF.